Following are 21 T cell receptor beta chains from one sample sequenced in a study of T-cell memory formation after mild COVID-19. TCRdb analysed the 5' RACE reads with MiXCR anew, one entry per CDR3 protein. The sample has about 360,000 distinct CDR3 sequences, 13% to 15% seen once. Specimen: PBMCs or a T cell subset sorted from them (not recorded which). These receptor sequences come from a man in his late teens or twenties who had mild COVID-19 (a few samples of this study predate the infection). Cell type and time point are not known.

The table lists this clonotype with a few counts. A read error may account for a junction end that differs from germline. V and J are TRBV10-3 and TRBJ2-1; D remains unclear. Germline loops: CDR1 ENHRY, CDR2 SYGVKD. This CDR3 has 14 residues. The CDR3 reads CAISDMSSYNEQFF. CDR3 DNA sequence: TGTGCCATTAGTGACATGAGCTCCTACAATGAGCAGTTCTTC.

V gene TRBV7-2 combines with J gene TRBJ2-3, with unresolved D. V was shortened by 2 bases and J by 4 bases, with 4 bases between the two germline ends. Germline CDR1 SGHTA, CDR2 FQGNSA. CDR3 length: 12 amino acids. The CDR3 nucleotides are TGTGCCAGCAGCTTATATTCAGATACGCAGTATTTT. Translating it yields CASSLYSDTQYF.

There are a few counts of this clonotype. The CDR3 coding sequence is TGTGCCAGCTCACCTGGCAGGGCGGTTAGCACAGATACGCAGTATTTT. Residues: CASSPGRAVSTDTQYF. The genes are TRBV18 and TRBJ2-3, with a weak D call TRBD1 (5 bases). V dropped 3 bases and J dropped 0 bases, with 13 bases sitting between them. From germline, CDR1 is KGHSH and CDR2 LQKENI. The CDR3 loop spans 16 amino acids.

The rearrangement links TRBV7-9 to TRBJ2-3, with 10 bases that match TRBD2. Per the germline V gene, CDR1 is SEHNR and CDR2 is FQNEAQ (reference sequence). The CDR3 extends over 16 amino acids. J gave up 5 bases and V 4 bases, and 9 bases lay outside the gene matches. CDR3 protein: CASSSPAGGPVDTQYF. The CDR3 DNA reads TGTGCCAGCAGCTCCCCAGCGGGGGGGCCCGTAGATACGCAGTATTTT.

This clonotype was counted only a few times. J is TRBJ1-1 and V is TRBV10-3, with 7 positions matching TRBD1. The CDR3 sequence is 12 residues long. CDR1 and CDR2 (germline): ENHRY, SYGVKD. Losses at the gene ends were 8 bases for V and 6 bases for J; bases not matched to a gene: 6. CDR3: CAIRQGGPEAFF. The CDR3 nucleotides are TGTGCCATCCGACAGGGTGGCCCTGAAGCTTTCTTT.

This clonotype was found many times. The J gene is TRBJ1-4, the V gene TRBV20-1; the D is unclear. The CDR3 loop spans 11 amino acids. CDR1 DFQATT and CDR2 SNEGSKA come from the germline V gene (reference sequence). The V end was cut by 1 base, the J end by 8 bases, with 5 bases between. The CDR3: CSARGWEKLFF. The CDR3 DNA reads TGCAGTGCTAGAGGGTGGGAAAAACTGTTTTTT.

This clonotype came up many times. The V and J genes are TRBV24-1 and TRBJ2-3; 9 bases are a match to TRBD1. Trimming took 7 bases from V and 0 from J; bases not matched to a gene: 7. The CDR3 has 16 amino acids. Germline values: CDR1 KGHDR, CDR2 SFDVKD. The CDR3: CATSPGTGRSTDTQYF. In DNA form, the CDR3 reads TGTGCCACCAGCCCCGGGACAGGGCGCAGCACAGATACGCAGTATTTT.

The chain recombines TRBV6-5 with TRBJ1-2, with 7 bases aligning to TRBD1. The V segment lost 4 bases and the J segment 8 bases; nucleotides outside the gene matches: 7. CDR3 size: 13 residues. Per the germline V gene, CDR1 is MNHEY and CDR2 is SVGAGI. In DNA form, the CDR3 reads TGTGCCAGCAGTTTACAGGGGCCGGGCGGCTACACCTTC. It yields the protein CASSLQGPGGYTF.

This chain links TRBV6-2 or TRBV6-3 with TRBJ2-1, with D possibly TRBD2 on 5 matching bases. V lost 5 bases and J lost 9, with 20 bases in between. The CDR3 consists of 15 residues. Germline-derived CDR1 and CDR2 are MNHEY and SVGEGT. CDR3 DNA sequence: TGTGCCAGCAGTCCCCAGAGAGTCGGGGTGGGTGAGCAGTTCTTC. It yields the protein CASSPQRVGVGEQFF.

The chain is built from TRBV9 and TRBJ2-7, with D perhaps TRBD1 or TRBD2 (5 bases each). CDR3 length: 13 amino acids. The germline gives CDR1 SGDLS, CDR2 YYNGEE. V lost 4 bases and J 7 bases, leaving 15 bases between the germline ends. This chain's CDR3 is CASSLMGDREQYF. The CDR3 DNA reads as TGTGCCAGCAGCCTTATGGGGGATAGGGAGCAGTACTTC.

The chain carries TRBV4-3 and TRBJ1-1; D is possibly TRBD1 (5 bases). CDR1 is LGHNA, CDR2 YSLEER, per germline. The CDR3 contains 15 residues. The germline V and J ends were trimmed by 3 bases and 10 bases, with 21 bases remaining between them. The CDR3 coding sequence is TGCGCCAGCAGCCAGGAGAGGTCGGCCTGGGGGGGAGCTTTCTTT. Protein sequence: CASSQERSAWGGAFF.

This clonotype has ten or more counts. The CDR3 region has the DNA TGTGCCAGCAGTCCCAACAGGGTGCCGGATTCACCCCTCCACTTT. This encodes CASSPNRVPDSPLHF. The J gene is TRBJ1-6, the V gene TRBV12-3 or TRBV12-4; possibly TRBD1 for D (6 bases). V shed 5 bases and J shed 8 bases, with 16 bases lying between them. This CDR3 spans 15 amino acids.

This clonotype was found a few times. The rearrangement joins TRBV7-9 to TRBJ2-1; D not certain. This CDR3 contains 14 residues. The germline CDR1 and CDR2 sequences are SEHNR and FQNEAQ (reference sequence). V was cut by 1 base and J by 4 bases, with 8 bases left in between. CDR3: CASSLELGYNEQFF. CDR3 sequence (DNA): TGTGCCAGCAGCTTAGAGCTGGGGTACAATGAGCAGTTCTTC. Supplemented by reference TRBV7-9 and TRBJ2-1, the full variable domain reads DTGVSQNPRHKITKRGQNVTFRCDPISEHNRLYWYRQTLGQGPEFLTYFQNEAQLEKSRLLSDRFSAERPKGSFSTLEIQRTEQGDSAMYLCASSLELGYNEQFFGPGTRLTVL.

This clonotype was observed a handful of times. A much larger clone lies a single base off, so this may be a read error. CDR3 bases: TGCAGCGCTGCGCAGGGGACGAACACTGAAGTTTTCTTT. Its translation: CSAAQGTNTEVFF. The J gene is TRBJ1-1, the V gene TRBV29-1; D is possibly TRBD1 (6 bases). This CDR3 spans 13 amino acids. Germline CDR1 is SQVTM and CDR2 is ANQGSEA.

This clonotype was seen repeatedly, ten times or more. The chain recombines TRBV5-1 with TRBJ2-2, with 9 positions matching TRBD2. The CDR3 loop spans 15 amino acids. The germline gives CDR1 SGHRS, CDR2 YFSETQ. The V and J ends lost 0 bases and 4 bases, in that order; junction bases with no gene match: 1. CDR3 amino acids: CASSLARGGTGELFF. The CDR3 DNA reads as TGCGCCAGCAGCTTGGCGCGGGGGGGCACCGGGGAGCTGTTTTTT.

The chain joins TRBV24-1 to TRBJ2-5; 7 bases map to TRBD1. The junction had 10 bases not matched to a gene; V was cut back by 7 bases and J by 3 bases. From germline, CDR1 is KGHDR and CDR2 SFDVKD. The CDR3 loop spans 15 amino acids. CDR3 sequence reads: CATSDRRTGEETQYF. The CDR3 nucleotides read TGTGCCACCAGCGACCGAAGAACAGGGGAAGAGACCCAGTACTTC.

The chain uses TRBV6-2 or TRBV6-3 and TRBJ2-3; 9 nucleotides align to TRBD2. V was clipped by 4 bases and J by 3 bases; unmatched bases: 8. This CDR3 comprises 16 residues. Per germline, CDR1 MNHEY and CDR2 SVGEGT. The CDR3 bases are TGTGCCAGCAGTTCCCCGGGCGGGGGGGCGACAGATACGCAGTATTTT. Translating gives CASSSPGGGATDTQYF.

This rearrangement joins TRBV10-3 to TRBJ2-2; 13 bases align to TRBD2. Germline CDR1 and CDR2: ENHRY and SYGVKD. The CDR3 spans 17 residues. Losses at the gene ends were 8 bases for V and 0 bases for J; bases not matched to a gene: 6. The CDR3 coding sequence is TGTGCCATCGGGGGCGGGACTAGCGGGACGAACACCGGGGAGCTGTTTTTT. It encodes CAIGGGTSGTNTGELFF.

V and J are TRBV20-1 and TRBJ1-4; TRBD1 matches 11 bases. The CDR3 is 16 residues long. V lost 1 base, J lost 8 bases, and 9 bases stayed unmatched. CDR1 and CDR2 from the germline V gene are DFQATT and SNEGSKA (reference sequence). CDR3 loop: CSARAGRGQGVEKLFF. DNA of the CDR3: TGCAGTGCTAGAGCGGGGAGGGGACAGGGGGTCGAAAAACTGTTTTTT.

This clonotype was counted only a few times. This chain connects TRBV25-1 to TRBJ1-1; 7 nucleotides line up with TRBD1. Trimming took 4 bases from V and 1 from J; bases not matched to a gene: 6. CDR3 length: 15 amino acids. The germline gives CDR1 MGHDK, CDR2 SYGVNS. This chain's CDR3 is CASSGQGRGNTEAFF. The CDR3 DNA reads TGTGCCAGCAGTGGACAGGGTAGGGGGAACACTGAAGCTTTCTTT.

This clonotype occurred many times. J is TRBJ2-1 and V is TRBV7-2, with D unclear. CDR1 SGHTA and CDR2 FQGNSA come from the germline V gene. Trimming took off 5 bases at V and 0 bases at J, with 8 bases between the two ends. CDR3 length: 14 residues. The CDR3 is CASSLTSSYNEQFF. CDR3 DNA: TGTGCCAGCAGCCTTACCAGCTCCTACAATGAGCAGTTCTTC. Using reference TRBV7-2 and TRBJ2-1 for the parts outside the CDR3, the full variable domain is GAGVSQSPSNKVTEKGKDVELRCDPISGHTALYWYRQSLGQGLEFLIYFQGNSAPDKSGLPSDRFSAERTGGSVSTLTIQRTQQEDSAVYLCASSLTSSYNEQFFGPGTRLTVL.